This T cell receptor beta chain was sequenced for a study of glioma-infiltrating T cells after dendritic cell vaccination. The wider study: Dendritic cell vaccination trial patients had either newly diagnosed or recurrent glioblastoma.

This sample's time point: after dendritic cell vaccination, including at tumor progression/relapse. Selection required adequate fresh-frozen tumor tissue plus more than two years' survival data. The primer mix had 60 V beta and 13 J beta primers. Assay used: immunoSEQ multiplex PCR; TCRdb lists only in-frame clones, some missing. The repertoire includes tens of thousands of clones, over 75% of them detected once, and around 2% sits in the top ten. Germline V lookup: CDR1 MNHNS, CDR2 SASEGT. The CDR3 loop spans 14 amino acids. The V gene end was trimmed by 2 bases and the J gene end by 5 bases; junction bases not matched to a gene: 6.

The chain couples TRBV6-1 to TRBJ2-7; TRBD2 matches at 7 bases. The clonotype comes from a human donor with glioblastoma. The source material was blood, sampled after dendritic cell vaccination. The CDR3 DNA follows: TGTGCCAGCAGTGAATTGAGGGGAGGGCACGAGCAGTACTTC. It yields the protein CASSELRGGHEQYF.